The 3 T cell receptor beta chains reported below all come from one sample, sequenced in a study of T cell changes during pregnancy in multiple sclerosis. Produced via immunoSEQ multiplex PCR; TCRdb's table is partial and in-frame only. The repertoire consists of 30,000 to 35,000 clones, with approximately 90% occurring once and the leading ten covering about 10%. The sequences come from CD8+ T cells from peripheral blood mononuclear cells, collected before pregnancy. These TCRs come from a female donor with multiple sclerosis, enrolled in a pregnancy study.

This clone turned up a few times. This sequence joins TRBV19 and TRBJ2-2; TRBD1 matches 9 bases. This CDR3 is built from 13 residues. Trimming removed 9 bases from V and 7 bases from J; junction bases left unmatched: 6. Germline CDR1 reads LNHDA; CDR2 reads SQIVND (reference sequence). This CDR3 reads CASRTGAIGELFF. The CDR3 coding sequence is TGTGCCAGCCGGACAGGGGCTATCGGGGAGCTGTTTTTT.

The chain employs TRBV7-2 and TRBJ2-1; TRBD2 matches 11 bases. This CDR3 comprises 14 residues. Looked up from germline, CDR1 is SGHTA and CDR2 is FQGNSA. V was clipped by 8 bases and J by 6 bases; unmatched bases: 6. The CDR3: CASGLAGGINEQFF. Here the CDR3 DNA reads TGTGCCAGCGGGCTAGCGGGGGGCATCAATGAGCAGTTCTTC.

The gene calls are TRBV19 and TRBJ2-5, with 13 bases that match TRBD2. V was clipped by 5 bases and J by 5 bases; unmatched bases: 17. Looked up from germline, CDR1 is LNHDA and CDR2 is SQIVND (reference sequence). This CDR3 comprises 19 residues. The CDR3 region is CASSVPGLAGVTPRETQYF. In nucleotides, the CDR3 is TGTGCCAGTAGTGTACCCGGACTAGCGGGAGTAACCCCCCGGGAGACCCAGTACTTC.